The clone carrying this TCR beta chain was observed a few times. This specimen belongs to a study of T cells after yellow fever vaccination. The 5'RACE template-switching step produced TCR cDNA and added a universal primer site and UMIs. Via MiXCR, TCRdb re-called the 5' RACE reads, giving one row per CDR3 protein. The sample has about 340,000 distinct CDR3 sequences; under 15% are singletons. The CDR3 has 16 amino acids. The material sequenced was CD4+ T cells sorted from PBMCs, taken 15 days after the yellow fever booster vaccination. This receptor was identified in a man between 18 and 35 years old who received the YFV17D yellow fever vaccine. The V gene is TRBV21-1, the J gene TRBJ1-5; the table's TRBD1 call for D was not verified on the DNA. TRBV21-1 is flagged as a pseudogene. CDR3 loop: CASSKQGTVGNQPQHF. The CDR3 nucleotides are TGTGCCAGCAGCAAACAAGGCACAGTGGGAAATCAGCCCCAGCATTTT.